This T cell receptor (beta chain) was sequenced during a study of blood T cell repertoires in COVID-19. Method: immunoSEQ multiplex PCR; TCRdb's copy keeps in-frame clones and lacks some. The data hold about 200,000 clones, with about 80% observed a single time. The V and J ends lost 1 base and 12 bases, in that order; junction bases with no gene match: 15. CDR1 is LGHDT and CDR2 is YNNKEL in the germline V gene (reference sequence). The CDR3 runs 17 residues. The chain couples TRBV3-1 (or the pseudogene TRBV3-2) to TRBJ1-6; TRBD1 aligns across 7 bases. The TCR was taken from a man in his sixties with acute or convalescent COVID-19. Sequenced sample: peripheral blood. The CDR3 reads CASSQVGGGGGERPLHF. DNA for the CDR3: TGTGCCAGCAGCCAAGTCGGGGGAGGAGGGGGCGAGAGACCCCTCCACTTT.